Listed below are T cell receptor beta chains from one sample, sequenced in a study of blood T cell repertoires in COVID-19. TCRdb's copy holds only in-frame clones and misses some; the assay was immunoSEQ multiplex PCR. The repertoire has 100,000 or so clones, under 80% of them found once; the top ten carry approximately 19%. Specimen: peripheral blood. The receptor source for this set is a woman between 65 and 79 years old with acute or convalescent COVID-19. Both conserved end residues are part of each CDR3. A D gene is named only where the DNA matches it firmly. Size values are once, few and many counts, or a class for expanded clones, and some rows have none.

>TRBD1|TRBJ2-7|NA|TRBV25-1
CASSGGQGYEQYF
TGTGCCAGCAGTGGGGGACAGGGCTACGAGCAGTACTTC
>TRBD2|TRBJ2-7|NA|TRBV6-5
CASSYSPGTIYEQYF
TGTGCCAGCAGTTACTCGCCCGGGACTATCTACGAGCAGTACTTC
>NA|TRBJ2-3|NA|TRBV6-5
CASREAGGTDTQYF
TGTGCCAGCAGGGAGGCGGGTGGCACAGATACGCAGTATTTT
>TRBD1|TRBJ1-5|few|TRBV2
CASSVSTGDQPQHF
TGTGCCAGCAGTGTATCGACAGGGGACCAGCCCCAGCATTTT
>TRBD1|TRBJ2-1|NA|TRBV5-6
CASSTGQVTYNEQFF
TGTGCCAGCAGCACGGGACAGGTAACCTACAATGAGCAGTTCTTC
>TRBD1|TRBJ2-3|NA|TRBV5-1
CASSSRDSRTDTQYF
TGCGCCAGCAGCTCCCGGGACAGTCGCACAGATACGCAGTATTTT
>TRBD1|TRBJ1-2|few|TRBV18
CASSPGTGYGYTF
TGTGCCAGCTCACCCGGGACAGGCTATGGCTACACCTTC
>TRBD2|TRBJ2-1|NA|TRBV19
CASSISGGALNEQFF
TGTGCCAGTAGTATTAGCGGGGGGGCTCTCAATGAGCAGTTCTTC
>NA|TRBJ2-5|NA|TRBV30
CASDRFDQETQYF
TGTGCCTCAGACAGGTTTGACCAAGAGACCCAGTACTTC
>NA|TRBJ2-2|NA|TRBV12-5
CASGLTTGSWTGELFF
TGTGCTAGTGGTTTGACTACAGGGAGCTGGACCGGGGAGCTGTTTTTT
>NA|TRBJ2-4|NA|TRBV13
CASSFFRATLAKNIQYF
TGTGCCAGCAGCTTCTTCAGGGCGACCCTAGCCAAAAACATTCAGTACTTC
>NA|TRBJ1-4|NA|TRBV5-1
CASSAEITREKLFF
TGCGCCAGCAGCGCTGAGATTACTCGGGAAAAACTGTTTTTT